A selection of T cell receptor beta chains follows, all from one sample in a study of cytomegalovirus exposure and HLA in healthy donors. Clones were sequenced by immunoSEQ multiplex PCR, and TCRdb holds only the in-frame ones, with some missing. The table shows roughly 150,000 clones, with about 80% occurring only once. Sequences were obtained from PBMCs. The source is a woman in her 30s in good health and CMV-seronegative. Both conserved end residues are part of each CDR3. A D gene is named only where the DNA matches it firmly. Expanded clones get a size class; other rows say once, few or many, or leave the size out.

>TRBV6-1|15|TRBJ2-5|once|TRBD1
CASSLDRGEQETQYF
TGTGCCAGCAGTTTGGACAGGGGAGAGCAAGAGACCCAGTACTTC
>TRBV5-4|16|TRBJ2-3|.|TRBD2
CASSKGLAGGTDTQYF
TGTGCCAGCAGCAAGGGACTAGCGGGGGGCACAGATACGCAGTATTTT
>TRBV4-3|14|TRBJ1-2|once|.
CASSQDPPGPVYTF
TGCGCCAGCAGCCAAGATCCCCCAGGGCCGGTATACACCTTC
>TRBV14|15|TRBJ2-7|few|.
CASSRSRDRQYEQYF
TGTGCCAGCAGCCGATCAAGGGATAGACAGTACGAGCAGTACTTC
>TRBV19|15|TRBJ2-7|.|TRBD2
CASSFSGTRRDEQYF
TGTGCCAGTAGCTTCAGCGGGACGAGGCGCGACGAGCAGTACTTC
>TRBV9|15|TRBJ2-5|once|TRBD1
CASSVGQGQPATQYF
TGTGCCAGCAGCGTAGGACAGGGGCAACCAGCGACCCAGTACTTC
>TRBV6-1|15|TRBJ2-3|.|TRBD1
CASSGDRVVLDTQYF
TGTGCCAGCAGTGGAGACAGGGTGGTTCTAGATACGCAGTATTTT
>TRBV11-2|15|TRBJ1-1|.|.
CASSLDSYRNTEAFF
TGTGCCAGCAGCTTAGATTCGTACAGAAACACTGAAGCTTTCTTT
>TRBV6-1|13|TRBJ1-1|.|.
CASSEAERAEAFF
TGTGCCAGCAGTGAAGCCGAGAGAGCAGAAGCTTTCTTT
>TRBV7-9|16|TRBJ2-2|.|TRBD1
CASSSGQGFYTGELFF
TGTGCCAGCAGCTCGGGACAGGGATTTTACACCGGGGAGCTGTTTTTT
>TRBV27|14|TRBJ2-7|.|.
CASSTGIRPYEQYF
TGTGCCAGCAGTACAGGAATAAGACCCTACGAGCAGTACTTC
>TRBV5-6|15|TRBJ1-2|.|.
CASSLVGQANYGYTF
TGTGCCAGCAGCTTGGTTGGGCAGGCCAACTATGGCTACACCTTC
>TRBV6-5|14|TRBJ1-5|.|.
CASSYVSGAQPQHF
TGTGCCAGCAGTTACGTGTCAGGGGCTCAGCCCCAGCATTTT
>TRBV7-2|15|TRBJ2-5|few|TRBD1
CASRIDRGQGETQYF
TGTGCCAGCAGGATCGACAGGGGGCAGGGGGAGACCCAGTACTTC
>TRBV11-2|15|TRBJ2-3|few|TRBD2
CASSLVGLAADTQYF
TGTGCCAGCAGCTTAGTTGGACTAGCAGCGGATACGCAGTATTTT
>TRBV6-1|11|TRBJ2-1|.|.
CASSVNNEQFF
TGTGCCAGCAGTGTAAACAATGAGCAGTTCTTC
>TRBV5-1|17|TRBJ2-2|.|TRBD1
CASSQTTPWTGTGELFF
TGCGCCAGCAGCCAAACCACCCCCTGGACAGGGACCGGGGAGCTGTTTTTT
>TRBV5-6|16|TRBJ1-1|.|.
CASSSMGQGGNTEAFF
TGTGCCAGCAGCTCGATGGGGCAGGGAGGGAACACTGAAGCTTTCTTT
>TRBV7-2|16|TRBJ2-7|.|TRBD2
CASSYSGTSGSYEQYF
TGTGCCAGCAGCTACTCCGGGACTAGCGGCTCCTACGAGCAGTACTTC
>TRBV4-3|15|TRBJ1-1|few|TRBD1
CASSQADRVNTEAFF
TGCGCCAGCAGCCAAGCAGACAGGGTTAACACTGAAGCTTTCTTT
>TRBV5-1|19|TRBJ2-3|.|TRBD2
CASSSGLAGGITSTDTQYF
TGCGCCAGCAGCTCGGGACTAGCGGGGGGTATAACTAGCACAGATACGCAGTATTTT
>TRBV4-2|14|TRBJ2-5|.|.
CASSPGHRQETQYF
TGTGCCAGCAGCCCGGGACACCGACAAGAGACCCAGTACTTC
>TRBV7-9|12|TRBJ1-2|.|TRBD1
CSSSITGESYTF
TGTTCCAGCAGCATAACAGGGGAAAGCTACACCTTC
>TRBV6-1|15|TRBJ1-2|.|.
CASSEHTGGRGGYTF
TGTGCCAGCAGTGAACATACGGGGGGGCGAGGTGGCTACACCTTC
>TRBV4-1|17|TRBJ1-5|.|TRBD1
CASSQDTGQGFIQPQHF
TGCGCCAGCAGCCAAGATACTGGACAGGGGTTCATTCAGCCCCAGCATTTT
>TRBV6-1|13|TRBJ1-2|few|.
CASRPGLLYGYTF
TGTGCCAGCAGGCCAGGGTTATTATATGGCTACACCTTC
>TRBV2|14|TRBJ1-5|.|.
CASSEPAVDQPQHF
TGTGCCAGCAGTGAACCTGCAGTGGATCAGCCCCAGCATTTT
>TRBV7-9|15|TRBJ1-4|once|.
CASSPGGGMGEKLFF
TGTGCCAGCAGCCCCGGTGGAGGGATGGGTGAAAAACTGTTTTTT
>TRBV6-5|15|TRBJ2-2|.|TRBD2
CASSYQRGGTGELFF
TGTGCCAGCAGTTACCAGCGGGGGGGTACCGGGGAGCTGTTTTTT
>TRBV10-3|15|TRBJ1-5|.|TRBD1
CAISQGVGGNQPQHF
TGTGCCATCAGTCAGGGGGTTGGAGGCAATCAGCCCCAGCATTTT
>TRBV19|16|TRBJ2-7|.|.
CASSIEATGVSYEQYF
TGTGCCAGTAGTATCGAAGCTACGGGGGTCTCCTACGAGCAGTACTTC
>TRBV15|13|TRBJ1-4|few|.
CATREGGDEKLFF
TGTGCCACCAGGGAGGGGGGGGATGAAAAACTGTTTTTT
>TRBV6-5|13|TRBJ2-1|few|TRBD2
CASHGGVDNEQFF
TGTGCCAGCCACGGGGGGGTCGACAATGAGCAGTTCTTC
>TRBV7-3|12|TRBJ1-6|few|.
CASSFSGGPLHF
TGTGCCAGCAGCTTTTCGGGGGGACCCCTCCACTTT
>TRBV2|12|TRBJ2-2|.|.
CASMEVTGELFF
TGTGCCAGCATGGAGGTTACCGGGGAGCTGTTTTTT
>TRBV7-2|12|TRBJ2-3|.|.
CASNQRGVTQYF
TGTGCCAGCAACCAAAGGGGTGTTACGCAGTATTTT
>TRBV6-5|14|TRBJ1-1|.|.
CASTPGGERTEAFF
TGTGCCAGCACCCCAGGCGGGGAGAGGACTGAAGCTTTCTTT
>TRBV7-2|16|TRBJ1-1|few|.
CARFLWRESGGGEAFF
TGTGCCAGATTTCTTTGGAGGGAGTCGGGTGGTGGGGAAGCTTTCTTT
>TRBV19|14|TRBJ1-1|.|.
CASSIFSGSTEAFF
TGTGCCAGTAGTATATTTAGCGGGAGCACTGAAGCTTTCTTT
>TRBV6-1|13|TRBJ1-2|.|.
CASSEEGWLILVF
TGTGCCAGCAGTGAGGAGGGATGGTTAATCCTTGTCTTC
>TRBV5-1|14|TRBJ2-7|.|TRBD2
CASSSTSGGYEQYF
TGCGCCAGCAGCTCGACTAGCGGGGGCTACGAGCAGTACTTC